The clone carrying this T cell receptor (beta chain) was counted at least ten times. The time point is: persistent/refractory GD, antithyroid drugs over 5 years with positive TRAb. Following extraction of RNA from PBMCs, that RNA was used to make the TCR library. Sequencing libraries for TCR beta were prepared with iRepertoire HTBI primers and Arm-PCR of CDR3 regions. From the multiplex PCR reads, TCRdb called clonotypes with MiXCR, one entry per CDR3 protein. The sample has about 450,000 distinct CDR3 sequences; roughly a quarter are singletons. The data originate from a study of regulatory T cells in long-lasting Graves disease. The V end lost 7 bases, the J end lost 2 bases, and 14 bases lay between the germline ends. Germline V gene sequence: CDR1 MNHNS, CDR2 SASEGT. The CDR3 totals 14 residues.

V is TRBV6-1 and J is TRBJ1-1, with D perhaps TRBD1 (5 bases). The sequenced sample was peripheral blood mononuclear cells (PBMCs), obtained when the disease was refractory, from a patient treated with antithyroid drugs. The TCR sequence derives from a female donor with Graves disease. In nucleotides, the CDR3 is TGTGCCAGCAAAAGGGGCCCCCATAACACTGAAGCTTTCTTT. Its translation: CASKRGPHNTEAFF.